The TCR beta chain under discussion was sequenced for a study of Graves' ophthalmopathy and Graves' hyperthyroidism. Study information: Untreated patients at initial diagnosis provided peripheral blood. Study results and caveats: Predictions made by the model for ophthalmopathy progression reached 65% to 71% sensitivity and about 72% specificity. Most thyroid clonotypes expanded beyond 0.001 frequency were also found in blood.

As regards this clonotype: The target antigen is unknown.

J was trimmed by 3 bases and V by 4 bases; bases with no gene match: 4. Germline CDR1 SGHDT, CDR2 YYEEEE. This CDR3 spans 17 amino acids. Amplified material comprised TCR beta CDR3 regions derived from RNA transcripts. Second-round multiplex PCR came after a first-round RT-PCR that employed HTBI primers. MiXCR was run by TCRdb on the multiplex PCR reads, yielding one entry per CDR3 protein. The table has about 700,000 distinct CDR3 sequences, about 40% seen once. The TCR sequence derives from an adult man with Graves' ophthalmopathy. The chain employs TRBV5-6 and TRBJ2-1; 16 bases match TRBD2. The sequenced sample consisted of peripheral blood. The CDR3 DNA reads as TGTGCCAGCAGCAGGGGACTAGCGGGGGGGGGCTACAATGAGCAGTTCTTC. The encoded protein is CASSRGLAGGGYNEQFF.